These 19 T cell receptor beta chains were all obtained from the same sample, sequenced in a study of blood T cell repertoires in COVID-19. The data were produced by immunoSEQ multiplex PCR, yet TCRdb's version contains in-frame clones alone and is incomplete. Of around 170,000 clones in the sample, 60% to 80% are singletons; the top ten hold around an eighth. Sequenced input: PBMCs or T cells enriched from blood (not recorded which). The receptors shown here come from a man aged 60-69 years who had been exposed to COVID-19.

The chain is built from TRBV7-8 and TRBJ2-5; tentatively, D is TRBD1 (6 bases). The V gene lost 1 base and the J gene lost 9 bases, with 15 bases spanning the gap. Germline values: CDR1 SGHVS, CDR2 FQNEAQ. The CDR3 loop spans 14 amino acids. The CDR3 nucleotides are TGTGCCAGCAGCTTAGGAAGGGGGTTGGGAGCCCAGTACTTC. This codes for CASSLGRGLGAQYF.

V is TRBV10-1 and J is TRBJ2-3, with 9 bases matching TRBD2. The CDR3 covers 19 residues. Germline V gene lookup returns CDR1 WNHNN and CDR2 SYGVQD (reference sequence). V trimming: 6 bases; J trimming: 0 bases; junction bases outside the gene matches: 16. Here the CDR3 DNA reads TGCGCCAGCAGGCCCCAGGCGGGAGGGCCCTCGAATAGCACAGATACGCAGTATTTT. Protein product: CASRPQAGGPSNSTDTQYF.

The chain is built from TRBV4-1 and TRBJ1-1; TRBD1 is a possible D gene (5 bases). The germline gives CDR1 MGHRA, CDR2 YSYEKL. The CDR3 is 16 residues long. Trimming pared 1 base from V and 5 bases from J, leaving 17 bases between. The CDR3 loop is CASSQGGNGGLTEAFF. In DNA, the CDR3 is TGCGCCAGCAGCCAAGGAGGGAACGGGGGTTTGACTGAAGCTTTCTTT.

This chain links TRBV10-3 with TRBJ2-7; 11 bases line up with TRBD2. The trim removed 4 bases at V and 2 bases at J, leaving 1 base unmatched. Germline lookup yields CDR1 ENHRY and CDR2 SYGVKD. The CDR3 has 14 residues. DNA of the CDR3: TGTGCCATCAGTGGGGGACTAGCGGCCTACGAGCAGTACTTC. It yields the protein CAISGGLAAYEQYF.

The chain links TRBV7-8 to TRBJ2-6, with 8 bases that match TRBD1. This CDR3 is 18 amino acids long. Germline assignment: CDR1 SGHVS and CDR2 FQNEAQ. The trim removed 5 bases at V and 2 bases at J, leaving 11 bases unmatched. The CDR3, as DNA: TGTGCCAGCAGCGCTCGGGACAGGTCTTATGCTGGGGCCAACGTCCTGACTTTC. Residues: CASSARDRSYAGANVLTF.

The chain recombines TRBV10-3 with TRBJ1-1; 7 bases line up with TRBD1. Trimming at V came to 5 bases and at J to 4 bases, leaving 7 bases not matched to a gene. CDR1 ENHRY and CDR2 SYGVKD come from the germline V gene. This CDR3 region has 14 residues. CDR3 DNA: TGTGCCATCAGTAGGACAGGCCCCGGCACTGAAGCTTTCTTT. This sequence encodes CAISRTGPGTEAFF.

The V and J genes are TRBV9 and TRBJ2-2; 8 bases line up with TRBD1. The length of the CDR3 is 15 residues. The V gene end was trimmed by 0 bases and the J gene end by 3 bases; junction bases not matched to a gene: 1. Germline V gene lookup returns CDR1 SGDLS and CDR2 YYNGEE. CDR3 sequence reads: CASSVAGGDTGELFF. CDR3 coding DNA: TGTGCCAGCAGCGTAGCAGGGGGCGACACCGGGGAGCTGTTTTTT.

The V gene is TRBV5-6, the J gene TRBJ2-7; a weak D match, TRBD2 (6 bases). This CDR3 is 13 amino acids long. The V gene's germline CDR1 is SGHDT and CDR2 YYEEEE. V lost 5 bases to trimming and J lost 6 bases, with 15 bases between them. The CDR3 sequence: CASRPGLFLEQYF. The CDR3 region has the DNA TGTGCCAGCAGACCGGGACTCTTTCTCGAGCAGTACTTC. Full variable domain (remainder filled in from reference TRBV5-6 and TRBJ2-7): DAGVTQSPTHLIKTRGQQVTLRCSPKSGHDTVSWYQQALGQGPQFIFQYYEEEERQRGNFPDRFSGHQFPNYSSELNVNALLLGDSALYLCASRPGLFLEQYFGPGTRLTVT.

This chain uses TRBV5-5 with TRBJ2-2, with D perhaps TRBD2 (5 bases). The CDR3 has 13 amino acids. Looked up from germline, CDR1 is SGHKS and CDR2 is YYEKEE (reference sequence). Deletions cut 2 bases from V and 5 bases from J, with 7 bases between. The CDR3 sequence is CASSFSGTGELFF. The CDR3 DNA reads as TGTGCCAGCAGCTTCTCGGGGACCGGGGAGCTGTTTTTT. Based on the CDR3 plus reference TRBV5-5 and TRBJ2-2, the full variable domain is DAGVTQSPTHLIKTRGQQVTLRCSPISGHKSVSWYQQVLGQGPQFIFQYYEKEERGRGNFPDRFSARQFPNYSSELNVNALLLGDSALYLCASSFSGTGELFFGEGSRLTVL.

V usage is TRBV5-8 and J usage is TRBJ2-7, with 8 bases identical to TRBD1. CDR1 is SGHTS, CDR2 YDEGEE, per germline. After removal of 7 bases from V and 2 bases from J, the junction contained 14 bases not matched to a gene. The CDR3 consists of 16 residues. The chain's CDR3 is CASPSPPGQVTYEQYF. CDR3 nucleotides: TGTGCCAGCCCTTCCCCACCGGGACAGGTCACCTACGAGCAGTACTTC.

The J gene is TRBJ2-3, the V gene TRBV6-2 or TRBV6-3; D is perhaps TRBD2 (6 bases). Germline V gives CDR1 MNHEY, CDR2 SVGEGT. This CDR3 is built from 19 residues. Trimming stripped 2 bases from V and 1 base from J, with 22 bases between. In DNA form, the CDR3 reads TGTGCCAGCAGTTACACGCACAATCGGCTAGCGCTTCGCACAGATACGCAGTATTTT. This encodes CASSYTHNRLALRTDTQYF.

The V and J genes are TRBV29-1 and TRBJ1-1, with D uncertain. The V end was cut by 1 base, the J end by 4 bases, with 10 bases between. Per the germline V gene, CDR1 is SQVTM and CDR2 is ANQGSEA. The CDR3 has 13 residues. Here the CDR3 DNA reads TGCAGCGTTGAAGGGGTACAGTTCACTGAAGCTTTCTTT. Protein product: CSVEGVQFTEAFF.

The chain links TRBV10-2 to TRBJ1-1; perhaps TRBD1 as D (5 bases). The V gene's germline CDR1 is WSHSY and CDR2 SAAADI. Deletions cut 6 bases from V and 2 bases from J, with 10 bases between. This CDR3 spans 13 amino acids. For the CDR3, the DNA is TGCGCCAGCAGGTACCAGGGTAACACTGAAGCTTTCTTT. It specifies CASRYQGNTEAFF.

CDR3 residues: CASSQEATGGPFNEQFF. CDR3 nucleotide sequence: TGTGCCAGCAGCCAAGAAGCTACGGGAGGGCCATTCAATGAGCAGTTCTTC. The V call is TRBV3-1 (or the pseudogene TRBV3-2), the J call TRBJ2-1, with 8 bases matching TRBD2. CDR3 length equals 17 residues. Germline V gene lookup returns CDR1 LGHDT and CDR2 YNNKEL (reference sequence). Unmatched junction bases numbered 10, after V lost 0 bases and J lost 6 bases.

V usage is TRBV30 and J usage is TRBJ1-5; D is unclear. This CDR3 has 13 amino acids. Germline lookup yields CDR1 GTSNPN and CDR2 SVGIG (reference sequence). V lost 2 bases and J 3 bases, leaving 8 bases between the germline ends. The CDR3 loop reads CAWSSGNNQPQHF. CDR3 coding DNA: TGTGCCTGGAGTTCAGGAAACAATCAGCCCCAGCATTTT.

V gene TRBV30 combines with J gene TRBJ2-7; TRBD2 aligns across 14 bases. After removal of 0 bases from V and 4 bases from J, the junction contained 11 bases not matched to a gene. Germline V gives CDR1 GTSNPN, CDR2 SVGIG (reference sequence). This CDR3 has 18 residues. CDR3 residues: CAWSVLGTSGSLGYEQYF. In DNA form, the CDR3 reads TGTGCCTGGAGTGTCTTGGGGACTAGCGGGAGTTTGGGGTACGAGCAGTACTTC.

The genes are TRBV29-1 and TRBJ2-7, with unresolved D. Trimming took 7 bases from V and 3 from J, leaving 4 bases between them. The germline V gene has CDR1 SQVTM and CDR2 ANQGSEA. This CDR3 spans 9 amino acids. The CDR3, as DNA: TGCAGCGCCCGCTACGAGCAGTACTTC. Protein: CSARYEQYF.

This clone was seen only once. The chain carries TRBV15 and TRBJ2-5; tentative D call: TRBD2 (5 bases). In germline, CDR1 is LNHNV, CDR2 YYDKDF (reference sequence). This CDR3 region has 15 residues. With 8 bases removed from V and 1 base from J, the gap between germline ends came to 17 bases. The DNA for the CDR3 is TGTGCCACCGCCGACCAGCGTGGGAGCCAAGAGACCCAGTACTTC. Its translation is CATADQRGSQETQYF.

The chain couples TRBV27 to TRBJ2-2; 7 bases match TRBD2. CDR3 length: 16 residues. Losses at the gene ends were 5 bases for V and 1 base for J; bases not matched to a gene: 7. Germline-derived CDR1 and CDR2 are MNHEY and SMNVEV (reference sequence). The CDR3 here is CASSPRLAGNTGELFF. CDR3 nucleotides: TGTGCCAGCAGTCCCCGACTAGCCGGGAACACCGGGGAGCTGTTTTTT.